A selection of T cell receptor beta chains follows, all from one sample in a study of cytotoxic CD8 clonotypes in ibrutinib-treated CLL. This table comes from immunoSEQ multiplex PCR, and its TCRdb copy is limited to in-frame clones, with some not included. The sample holds fewer than 35,000 clones, almost 70% seen once. This specimen was PBMCs, taken after 24 months of ibrutinib treatment. The receptor source for this set is a human donor with chronic lymphocytic leukemia. Each CDR3 is given with its conserved first and last residue. D genes are given only for firm matches. Clone size is shown for a subset of rows, as once, few, many or a class of expanded clone.

cdr3_aa cdr3_nt j_call v_call clone_size d_call
CSVGATGLSYNEQFF TGCAGCGTTGGGGCTACAGGGCTCTCCTACAATGAGCAGTTCTTC TRBJ2-1 TRBV29-1 . .
CASSLTGTGIFEQFF TGTGCCAGCAGCTTGACCGGGACAGGGATTTTTGAGCAGTTCTTC TRBJ2-1 TRBV7-8 . TRBD1
CASSLNGLAGGTDTQYF TGTGCCAGCAGCTTAAACGGGCTAGCGGGGGGCACAGATACGCAGTATTTT TRBJ2-3 TRBV11-2 . TRBD2
CASKGDFTDTQYF TGTGCCAGCAAAGGGGACTTCACAGATACGCAGTATTTT TRBJ2-3 TRBV5-8 . .
CASSLARTIGYTF TGTGCCAGCAGCTTGGCTCGAACTATTGGCTACACCTTC TRBJ1-2 TRBV5-6 . .
CSVLDRGWDNEQFF TGCAGCGTTCTGGACAGGGGTTGGGACAATGAGCAGTTCTTC TRBJ2-1 TRBV29-1 . TRBD1
CASRDGTSVMDTQYF TGTGCCAGCAGGGATGGGACTAGCGTCATGGATACGCAGTATTTT TRBJ2-3 TRBV6-5 . TRBD2
CASSLRTGTGNEQFF TGTGCCAGCAGCTTGAGGACAGGGACTGGGAATGAGCAGTTCTTC TRBJ2-1 TRBV5-6 . TRBD1
CASSLRQSSYNEQFF TGTGCCAGCAGCTTAAGACAGAGCTCCTACAATGAGCAGTTCTTC TRBJ2-1 TRBV7-3 . .
CSVGETGTIQYF TGCAGCGTTGGTGAGACAGGGACCATTCAGTACTTC TRBJ2-4 TRBV29-1 . TRBD1
CASSYQVNTGELFF TGTGCCAGCAGCTATCAGGTGAACACCGGGGAGCTGTTTTTT TRBJ2-2 TRBV5-8 . .
CATSRDPIRASEQYF TGTGCCACCAGCAGAGACCCCATCAGGGCCAGCGAGCAGTACTTC TRBJ2-7 TRBV15 . .
CARSLRQGRYNEQFF TGTGCCAGAAGCTTGCGACAGGGTAGGTACAATGAGCAGTTCTTC TRBJ2-1 TRBV5-3 medium-sized TRBD1
CASSQGGSSNQPQHF TGTGCCAGCTCCCAGGGGGGGTCGAGCAATCAGCCCCAGCATTTT TRBJ1-5 TRBV7-2 . TRBD1
CASSPGLAGRDTQYF TGTGCCAGCAGCCCCGGACTAGCGGGGCGAGATACGCAGTATTTT TRBJ2-3 TRBV9 . TRBD2
CASSSHGGGELFF TGTGCCAGCAGCTCCCATGGGGGCGGGGAGCTGTTTTTT TRBJ2-2 TRBV9 . .
CASSQAVEGYGYTF TGCGCCAGCAGCCAAGCCGTGGAGGGGTATGGCTACACCTTC TRBJ1-2 TRBV4-3 . .
CASSRTGATNEKLFF TGTGCCAGCAGTAGGACGGGCGCAACTAATGAAAAACTGTTTTTT TRBJ1-4 TRBV28 . .
CASSASHRVEEKLFF TGCGCCAGCAGCGCGTCCCACAGGGTTGAGGAAAAACTGTTTTTT TRBJ1-4 TRBV5-1 . .
CASSFPGAGANVLTF TGTGCCAGTAGTTTCCCCGGAGCCGGGGCCAACGTCCTGACTTTC TRBJ2-6 TRBV19 . .
CASSIGAGALYGYTF TGTGCCAGCAGTATCGGGGCAGGGGCCCTCTATGGCTACACCTTC TRBJ1-2 TRBV28 . .
CSVGDSSYGYTF TGCAGCGTTGGGGACAGCAGCTATGGCTACACCTTC TRBJ1-2 TRBV29-1 . TRBD1
CASSVDVGVVEKLFF TGTGCCAGCAGCGTAGATGTGGGTGTGGTTGAAAAACTGTTTTTT TRBJ1-4 TRBV9 once .
CATSRDYPSGGYQETQYF TGTGCCACCAGCAGAGATTACCCCAGCGGGGGGTACCAAGAGACCCAGTACTTC TRBJ2-5 TRBV15 . TRBD2
CASSVDTYTYEQYF TGTGCCAGCAGTGTTGACACTTACACCTACGAGCAGTACTTC TRBJ2-7 TRBV2 . .
CASSFRQGEETQYF TGTGCCAGCAGCTTTAGGCAGGGCGAAGAGACCCAGTACTTC TRBJ2-5 TRBV7-2 . .
CASSQQIPSTDTQYF TGTGCCAGCAGCCAACAGATTCCTAGCACAGATACGCAGTATTTT TRBJ2-3 TRBV28 . .
CASTGGGQETQYF TGTGCCAGCACGGGGGGCGGCCAAGAGACCCAGTACTTC TRBJ2-5 TRBV25-1 . .
CASRQNPVGTEAFF TGTGCCAGTCGCCAAAACCCGGTAGGCACTGAAGCTTTCTTT TRBJ1-1 TRBV19 once .
CASTRGGGNYGYTF TGTGCCAGCACCAGAGGGGGGGGCAACTATGGCTACACCTTC TRBJ1-2 TRBV5-6 . .
CSVLSGDTQYF TGCAGCGTTCTATCGGGAGATACGCAGTATTTT TRBJ2-3 TRBV29-1 . .
CASSEYRETNEKLFF TGTGCCAGCAGCGAATACAGGGAAACTAATGAAAAACTGTTTTTT TRBJ1-4 TRBV6-1 . .
CASSSGQGFKNIQYF TGTGCCAGCAGCTCGGGACAGGGATTCAAAAACATTCAGTACTTC TRBJ2-4 TRBV13 . TRBD1
CASGIYRGTMNTEAFF TGTGCCAGCGGGATCTACAGGGGAACCATGAACACTGAAGCTTTCTTT TRBJ1-1 TRBV28 few TRBD1
CAWSSGGGPTEQYF TGTGCCTGGAGTTCAGGGGGGGGCCCTACGGAGCAGTACTTC TRBJ2-7 TRBV30 . .
CASSRGTGSGYTF TGCGCCAGCAGCCGGGGAACAGGGAGCGGCTACACCTTC TRBJ1-2 TRBV4-3 . .
CASSPDRPQETQYF TGTGCCAGCAGCCCGGACAGGCCCCAAGAGACCCAGTACTTC TRBJ2-5 TRBV7-8 . TRBD1
CASSLFGQINIPGELFF TGTGCCAGCAGTTTATTCGGCCAAATCAATATACCCGGGGAGCTGTTTTTT TRBJ2-2 TRBV28 . .
CASSEWLTDTQYF TGTGCCAGCAGTGAATGGCTGACAGATACGCAGTATTTT TRBJ2-3 TRBV25-1 . .
CASSPGQGGYEQYF TGTGCCAGCAGCCCGGGACAAGGTGGGTACGAGCAGTACTTC TRBJ2-7 TRBV7-9 few .
CASRVGLYSNQPQHF TGTGCCAGCAGGGTGGGACTGTATAGCAATCAGCCCCAGCATTTT TRBJ1-5 TRBV6-5 . .
CASSEWDRIGYYGYTF TGTGCCAGCAGTGAATGGGACAGGATCGGTTACTATGGCTACACCTTC TRBJ1-2 TRBV6-1 once TRBD1
CASSGDWQETQYF TGCGCCAGCAGCGGAGATTGGCAAGAGACCCAGTACTTC TRBJ2-5 TRBV10-2 . .
CAISESKAGLFGTEAFF TGTGCCATCAGTGAGTCAAAGGCAGGGTTATTCGGCACTGAAGCTTTCTTT TRBJ1-1 TRBV10-3 few .
CASSDSNRGSPLHF TGTGCCAGCAGTGACTCGAACAGGGGTTCACCCCTCCACTTT TRBJ1-6 TRBV6-4 . TRBD1